This T cell receptor beta chain was found in a study of T cell responses to AZD1222 COVID-19 vaccine (dated by TCRdb to about 2021). For context, the study as a whole: A total of just over 230 trial participants underwent TCR sequencing, of whom 200 to 220 received two doses of AZD1222 and 26 received two doses of the MenACWY control vaccine. Enrollment into the trials was organized by age into subgroups of 18-55, 56-69 and 70-plus years, and those subgroups contained approximately 160, 26 and 62 TCR-sequenced participants, respectively.

The sample's time point, from its label and the paper: about 28 days (+/-7) after the second vaccine dose. Because spike-specific TCR depth and breadth did not differ between the two schedules, AZD1222 recipients who got a second dose at roughly 4 weeks were pooled with those who got a second dose at roughly 12 weeks. Vaccinee samples were obtained from the UK trials COV001 and COV002, which included a single-blind randomized controlled phase 2/3 trial of AZD1222 (ChAdOx1 nCoV-19) in healthy adults. Trial participant PBMC samples were collected at day 0 and day 28 after the second dose for TCRbeta chain sequencing. About this clone: The target of this receptor is not known. No much larger clonotype is one base removed from it; base qualities were not supplied.

The paper as a whole reports these results and caveats: No day 14 peak-response samples were available, so repertoires were characterized only after the peak T cell response. CD4 TCRs associated with the vaccine covered the entire spike protein, and the dominant responses were in regions 160-218 and 743-854. A significant rise in spike-specific TCR breadth and depth was observed after two AZD1222 doses relative to day 0 and relative to MenACWY recipients. Conclusions about previously exposed vaccinees are limited, since just 5 or 6 AZD1222 recipients were seropositive for SARS-CoV-2 at baseline. Nearly half of unique spike-specific TCRs reportedly recognized epitopes outside regions mutated in the B.1.351 and B.1.1.7 variants. In the small 56-69-year group, the increase in depth fell short of significance, most likely because of low power. Participants were mostly white British, with more females than males. The authors suggested clonal diversity may have been underestimated.

The CDR3 regions of human TCRbeta chains were analyzed by immunosequencing. As for the original processing: Repertoire TCRs were checked for matches against a reference library of SARS-CoV-2-specific TCRs that had been generated using the MIRA antigen-specificity platform. Breadth was defined as the fraction of unique TCRs that were SARS-CoV-2-associated. Depth was defined as the fraction of total T cells that were SARS-CoV-2-associated. Using the MIRA data, each spike-specific TCR was mapped to the spike region that the TCR reacts to and placed in a CD4 or CD8 class. Log10-transformed breadth and depth values were compared by one-way ANOVA with Sidak's multiple comparisons tests. Not all clones reach the TCRdb copy of this immuneACCESS table, which keeps in-frame sequences only. Checked studies attribute under half of the gap to unresolved V genes and leave the rest unexplained. That table gives V, J and clone size, and the DNA gave D and trimming. The sample contains roughly 100,000 clones, about 92% of them found a single time. Approximately 8% of the sample is taken by the ten largest.

CDR1 and CDR2, looked up from the germline V gene, are LGHNA and YNFKEQ. Measured from the cysteine to the phenylalanine, the CDR3 is 15 residues long. The retained sequence is limited to the CDR3, 45 bases, with the frame set at the first base. V is clipped by 0 bases and J by 8 bases, and the sequence between their germline boundaries is 14 bases long. The receptor was derived from an adult who received the AZD1222 COVID-19 vaccine. The rearranged segments are TRBV4-2 and TRBJ2-1; no D segment can be confidently identified. This specimen was peripheral blood, taken 28 days after the second AZD1222 dose. Here is the DNA: TGTGCCAGCAGCCAAGACCCCGTGGGGTGGGATGAGCAGTTCTTC. Its amino acids are CASSQDPVGWDEQFF.